This TCR beta chain was recovered during a study of cytomegalovirus exposure and HLA in healthy donors. This CDR3 comprises 14 residues. The junction had 7 bases not matched to a gene; V was cut back by 8 bases and J by 7 bases. The germline V gene encodes CDR1 SNHLY and CDR2 FYNNEI. The PCR was carried out with 60 Vbeta primers and 13 Jbeta primers. The protocol was immunoSEQ multiplex PCR, while the TCRdb copy is restricted to in-frame clones and leaves out a portion. The sample consists of approximately 140,000 clones, roughly 80% of them appearing once. The V call is TRBV2, the J call TRBJ2-2; 10 bases are a match to TRBD2. The sequencing input was PBMCs. This TCR derives from a man aged 40-50 years in good health and CMV-seronegative. The chain's CDR3 is CASLGTSEGGELFF. In DNA form, the CDR3 reads TGTGCCAGCCTCGGGACTAGCGAAGGCGGGGAGCTGTTTTTT. The full variable domain, rest sourced from reference TRBV2 and TRBJ2-2, is EPEVTQTPSHQVTQMGQEVILRCVPISNHLYFYWYRQILGQKVEFLVSFYNNEISEKSEIFDDQFSVERPDGSNFTLKIRSTKLEDSAMYFCASLGTSEGGELFFGEGSRLTVL.